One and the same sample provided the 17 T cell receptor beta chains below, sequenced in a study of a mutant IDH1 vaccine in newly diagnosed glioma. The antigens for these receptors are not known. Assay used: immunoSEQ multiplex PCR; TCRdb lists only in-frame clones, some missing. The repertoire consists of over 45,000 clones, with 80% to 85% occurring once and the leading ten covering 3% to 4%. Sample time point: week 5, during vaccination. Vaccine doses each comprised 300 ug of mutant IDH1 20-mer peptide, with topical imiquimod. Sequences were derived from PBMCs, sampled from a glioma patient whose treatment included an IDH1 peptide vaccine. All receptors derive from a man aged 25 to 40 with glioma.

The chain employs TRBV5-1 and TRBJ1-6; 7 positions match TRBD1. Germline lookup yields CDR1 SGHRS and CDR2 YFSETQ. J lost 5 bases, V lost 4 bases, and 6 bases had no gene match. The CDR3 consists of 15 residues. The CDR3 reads CASSARGVDNSPLHF. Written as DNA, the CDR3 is TGCGCCAGCAGCGCCAGGGGGGTAGATAATTCACCCCTCCACTTT.

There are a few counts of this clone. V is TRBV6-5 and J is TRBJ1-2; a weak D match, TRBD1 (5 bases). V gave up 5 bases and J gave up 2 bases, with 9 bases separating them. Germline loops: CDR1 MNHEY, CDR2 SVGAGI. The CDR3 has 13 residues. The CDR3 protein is CASSRNRNYGYTF. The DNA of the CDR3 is TGTGCCAGCAGTCGAAACAGGAACTATGGCTACACCTTC.

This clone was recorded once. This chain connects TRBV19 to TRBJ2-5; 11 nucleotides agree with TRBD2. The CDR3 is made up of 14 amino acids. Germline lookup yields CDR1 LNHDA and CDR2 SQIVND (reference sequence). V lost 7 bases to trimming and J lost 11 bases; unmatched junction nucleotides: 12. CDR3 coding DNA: TGTGCCAGTACCGATAGCGGGGGGGCTCCTTCGCAGTACTTC. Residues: CASTDSGGAPSQYF.

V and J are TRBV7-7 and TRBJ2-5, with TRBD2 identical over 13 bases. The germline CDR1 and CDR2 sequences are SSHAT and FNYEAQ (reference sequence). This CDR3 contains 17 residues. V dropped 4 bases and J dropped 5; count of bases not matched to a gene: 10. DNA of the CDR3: TGTGCCAGCAGCTCACGACTAGCGGGGGGCCTTGGGGAGACCCAGTACTTC. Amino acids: CASSSRLAGGLGETQYF.

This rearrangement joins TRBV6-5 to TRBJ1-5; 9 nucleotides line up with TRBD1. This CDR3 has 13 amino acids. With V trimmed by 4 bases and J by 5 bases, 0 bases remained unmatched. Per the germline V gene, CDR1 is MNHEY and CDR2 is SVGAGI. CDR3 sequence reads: CASSWTGDQPQHF. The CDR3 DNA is TGTGCCAGCAGTTGGACAGGGGATCAGCCCCAGCATTTT.

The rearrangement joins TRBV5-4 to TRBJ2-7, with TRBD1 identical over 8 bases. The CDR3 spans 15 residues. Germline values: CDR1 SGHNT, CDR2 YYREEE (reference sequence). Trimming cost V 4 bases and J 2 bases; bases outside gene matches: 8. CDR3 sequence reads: CASSPTGGSAYEQYF. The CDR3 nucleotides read TGTGCCAGCAGCCCTACAGGGGGTAGCGCCTACGAGCAGTACTTC.

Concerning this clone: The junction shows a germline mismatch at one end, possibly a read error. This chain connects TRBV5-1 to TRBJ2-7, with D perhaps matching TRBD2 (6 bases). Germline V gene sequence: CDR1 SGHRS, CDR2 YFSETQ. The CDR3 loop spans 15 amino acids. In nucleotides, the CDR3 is TGTGCCAGCAGCTTGAGAGGGCAGGACTACTACGAGCAGTACTTC. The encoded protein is CASSLRGQDYYEQYF.

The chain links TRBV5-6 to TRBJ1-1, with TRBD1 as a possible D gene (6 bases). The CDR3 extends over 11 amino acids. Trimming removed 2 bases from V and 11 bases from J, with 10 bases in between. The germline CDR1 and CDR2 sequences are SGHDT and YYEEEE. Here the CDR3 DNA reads TGTGCCAGCAGCTTAGCAGGGGACGCTTTCTTT. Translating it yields CASSLAGDAFF.

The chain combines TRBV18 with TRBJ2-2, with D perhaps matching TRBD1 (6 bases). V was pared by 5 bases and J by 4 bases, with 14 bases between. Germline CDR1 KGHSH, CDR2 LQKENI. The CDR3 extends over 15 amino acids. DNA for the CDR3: TGTGCCAGCTCAGCCAACAGGGCTGGCACCGGGGAGCTGTTTTTT. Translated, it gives CASSANRAGTGELFF.

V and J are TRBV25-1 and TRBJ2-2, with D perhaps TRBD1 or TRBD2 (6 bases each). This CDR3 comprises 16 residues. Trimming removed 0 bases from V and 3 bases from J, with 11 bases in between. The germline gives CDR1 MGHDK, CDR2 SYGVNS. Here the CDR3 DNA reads TGTGCCAGCAGTGAATACGGGGGCAGGGACACCGGGGAGCTGTTTTTT. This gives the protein CASSEYGGRDTGELFF.

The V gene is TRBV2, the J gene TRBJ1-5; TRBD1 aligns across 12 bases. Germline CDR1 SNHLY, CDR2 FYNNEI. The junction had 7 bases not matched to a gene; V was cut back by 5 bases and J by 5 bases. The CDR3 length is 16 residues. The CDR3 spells CASSSTGTGGHQPQHF. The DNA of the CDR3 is TGTGCCAGCAGTTCCACCGGGACAGGGGGCCATCAGCCCCAGCATTTT.

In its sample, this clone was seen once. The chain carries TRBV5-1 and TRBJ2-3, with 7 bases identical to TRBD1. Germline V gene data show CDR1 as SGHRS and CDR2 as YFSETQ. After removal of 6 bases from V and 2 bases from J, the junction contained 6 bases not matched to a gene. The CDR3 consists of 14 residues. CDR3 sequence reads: CASMVGQHTDTQYF. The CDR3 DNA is TGCGCCAGCATGGTGGGACAGCACACAGATACGCAGTATTTT. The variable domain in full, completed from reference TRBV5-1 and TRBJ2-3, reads KAGVTQTPRYLIKTRGQQVTLSCSPISGHRSVSWYQQTPGQGLQFLFEYFSETQRNKGNFPGRFSGRQFSNSRSEMNVSTLELGDSALYLCASMVGQHTDTQYFGPGTRLTVL.

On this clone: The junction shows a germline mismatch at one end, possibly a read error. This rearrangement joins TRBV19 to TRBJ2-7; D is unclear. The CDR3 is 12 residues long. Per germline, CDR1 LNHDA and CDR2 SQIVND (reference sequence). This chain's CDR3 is CASSGTSDEQYF. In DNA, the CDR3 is TGTGCCAGTAGCGGAACCTCCGACGAGCAGTACTTC.

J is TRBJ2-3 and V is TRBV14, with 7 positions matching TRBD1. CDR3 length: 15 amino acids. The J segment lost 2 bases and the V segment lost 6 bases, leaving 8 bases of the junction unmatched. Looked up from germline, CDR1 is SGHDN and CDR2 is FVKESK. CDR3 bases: TGTGCCAGCAGACTTACGACAGGGAACACAGATACGCAGTATTTT. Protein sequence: CASRLTTGNTDTQYF. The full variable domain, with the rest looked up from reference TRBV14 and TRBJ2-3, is EAGVTQFPSHSVIEKGQTVTLRCDPISGHDNLYWYRRVMGKEIKFLLHFVKESKQDESGMPNNRFLAERTGGTYSTLKVQPAELEDSGVYFCASRLTTGNTDTQYFGPGTRLTVL.

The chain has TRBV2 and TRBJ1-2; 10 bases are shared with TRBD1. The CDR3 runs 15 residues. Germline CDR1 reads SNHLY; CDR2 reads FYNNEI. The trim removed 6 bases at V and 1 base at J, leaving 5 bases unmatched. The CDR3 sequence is CASRTGGASNYGYTF. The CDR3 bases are TGTGCCAGCAGGACAGGGGGCGCTAGTAACTATGGCTACACCTTC.

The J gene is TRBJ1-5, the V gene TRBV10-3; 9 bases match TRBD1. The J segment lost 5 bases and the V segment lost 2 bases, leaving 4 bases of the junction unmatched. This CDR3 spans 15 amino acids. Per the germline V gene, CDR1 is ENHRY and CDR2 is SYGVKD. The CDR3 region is CAISERQGVDQPQHF. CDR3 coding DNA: TGTGCCATCAGTGAGAGACAGGGGGTGGATCAGCCCCAGCATTTT.

The CDR3 bases are TGTGCCAGCAGGGCGGGGCGTCCATTGTCAGGGGCTTTCTTT. Amino acids: CASRAGRPLSGAFF. V gene TRBV2 combines with J gene TRBJ1-1, with D perhaps matching TRBD1 (5 bases). V lost 6 bases, J lost 11 bases, and 22 bases lay in between. CDR1 and CDR2 (germline): SNHLY, FYNNEI. The CDR3 loop spans 14 amino acids.